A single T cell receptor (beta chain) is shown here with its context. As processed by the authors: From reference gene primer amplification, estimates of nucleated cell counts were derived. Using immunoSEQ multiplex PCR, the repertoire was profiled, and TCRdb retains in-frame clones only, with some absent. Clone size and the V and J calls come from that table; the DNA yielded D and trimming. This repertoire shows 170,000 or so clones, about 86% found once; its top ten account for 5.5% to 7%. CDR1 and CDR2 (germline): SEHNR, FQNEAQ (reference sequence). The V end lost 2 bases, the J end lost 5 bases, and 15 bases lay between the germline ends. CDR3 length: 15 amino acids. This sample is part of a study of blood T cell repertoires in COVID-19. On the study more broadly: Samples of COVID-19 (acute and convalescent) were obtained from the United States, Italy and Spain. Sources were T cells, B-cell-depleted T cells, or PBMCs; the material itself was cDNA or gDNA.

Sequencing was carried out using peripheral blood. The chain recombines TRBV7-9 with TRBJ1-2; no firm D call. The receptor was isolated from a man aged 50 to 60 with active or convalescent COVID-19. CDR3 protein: CASSLIAGIGYGYTF. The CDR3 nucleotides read TGTGCCAGCAGCTTAATTGCCGGGATAGGATATGGCTACACCTTC.